The table lists the clone carrying this T cell receptor beta chain with a count of one. The antigen remains unidentified. This sample stems from a study of T cell repertoires in cytomegalovirus infection. The study's findings and limits: Ex vivo responses were dominated by HLA-C-restricted CMV-specific TCR beta clonotypes.

TCRdb fed the reads into MiXCR, producing one record per CDR3 protein. Seen here are 150,000 to 200,000 distinct CDR3 sequences, roughly 9.8% observed once, and the top ten hold about 4.6%. Germline CDR1 reads MNHEY; CDR2 reads SMNVEV (reference sequence). This CDR3 is built from 15 residues. Trimming pared 0 bases from V and 0 bases from J, leaving 8 bases between. The V and J genes are TRBV27 and TRBJ2-5; D unclear. This clonotype originated in a human donor in good health (CMV status not recorded). Some clones in this sample may be carry-over from other donors' samples. Input material: PBMCs. CDR3 DNA: TGTGCCAGCAGTTTATCCCCGGCAGACCAAGAGACCCAGTACTTC. The encoded protein is CASSLSPADQETQYF.